One sample yielded the 7 T cell receptor beta chains listed below, sequenced in a study of T cell clonality in common variable immunodeficiency. Sequencing used immunoSEQ multiplex PCR; TCRdb keeps in-frame clones, though not all of them. The sample contains tens of thousands of clones, none of them singletons. Material: peripheral blood mononuclear cells. The receptors derive from a person aged 18 to 70 in good health.

This clone was observed at least ten times. The read stops 3 residues short of the end of the CDR3; the missing end is completed from the germline J gene. The chain couples TRBV6-1 to TRBJ2-3, with 7 bases that match TRBD1. The CDR3 extends over 15 amino acids. V lost 4 bases and J lost 5; bases outside the gene matches: 9. From germline, CDR1 is MNHNS and CDR2 SASEGT. CDR3 protein: CASSVDRVVRDTQYF. The part of the CDR3 DNA that was read is TGTGCCAGCAGTGTTGACAGGGTTGTAAGAGATACG.

A few counts support this clone. The CDR3 goes on 3 residues after the read ends, and that part is filled in from the germline J gene. The chain carries TRBV2 and TRBJ2-3, with TRBD1 identical over 7 bases. The CDR3 sequence is 15 residues long. The germline V gene has CDR1 SNHLY and CDR2 FYNNEI. The sequenced CDR3 bases are TGTGCCAGCACGACAACGACAGGGAGCAATCAGCCG. Translating it yields CASTTTTGSNQP. From start to end, the CDR3 is CASTTTTGSNQPQYF.

At least ten counts were recorded for this clone. The CDR3 extends 3 residues past the end of the read, so its final part is completed from the germline J gene. J is TRBJ2-2 and V is TRBV13; D may be TRBD2 (6 bases). V was clipped by 5 bases and J by 6 bases, with 13 bases between them. The CDR3 covers 14 residues. Germline V gives CDR1 PRHDT, CDR2 FYEKMQ (reference sequence). CDR3 bases read: TGTGCCAGCAGCCCTTCGACTAGTCCCGGGGAG. It yields the protein CASSPSTSPGE. The full CDR3 sequence reads CASSPSTSPGELFF.

This clone has at least ten counts. The read falls 3 residues short of the CDR3 end, and the missing part is taken from the germline J gene. The chain combines TRBV6-2 or TRBV6-3 with TRBJ2-2; D perhaps matches TRBD1 (6 bases). CDR1 and CDR2 from the germline V gene are MNHEY and SVGEGT. The length of the CDR3 is 16 residues. V lost 2 bases and J 2 bases, leaving 12 bases between the germline ends. The DNA read from the CDR3 is TGTGCCAGCAGTTACCTGGGACACTCAAACACCGGGGAG. This gives the protein CASSYLGHSNTGE. The whole CDR3 is CASSYLGHSNTGELFF.

This clone showed up many times. The read is 3 residues too short to cover the CDR3 end, so that end is filled in from the germline J gene. The chain is built from TRBV14 and TRBJ2-6, with TRBD1 matching over 8 bases. The V gene's germline CDR1 is SGHDN and CDR2 FVKESK. V lost 4 bases to trimming and J lost 4 bases; unmatched junction nucleotides: 3. This CDR3 region has 15 residues. Partial CDR3 DNA: TGTGCCAGCAGCCCCCAGGGGGCAGGGGCCAACGTC. Translation: CASSPQGAGANV. The CDR3 reads in full as CASSPQGAGANVLTF. The whole variable domain, filled in from reference TRBV14 and TRBJ2-6, reads EAGVTQFPSHSVIEKGQTVTLRCDPISGHDNLYWYRRVMGKEIKFLLHFVKESKQDESGMPNNRFLAERTGGTYSTLKVQPAELEDSGVYFCASSPQGAGANVLTFGAGSRLTVL.

This clone was observed many times. The CDR3 end falls 3 residues outside the read, so it is completed with the germline J gene. This chain connects TRBV7-3 to TRBJ1-2; 7 bases agree with TRBD1. The V segment lost 8 bases and the J segment 4 bases; nucleotides outside the gene matches: 10. The length of the CDR3 is 14 residues. From germline, CDR1 is SGHTA and CDR2 FQGTGA. The chain's CDR3 is CASGVVGGGYGYTF. CDR3 DNA (partial): TGTGCCAGCGGGGTGGTAGGGGGCGGCTATGGC.

This clone was recorded at least ten times. The read ends 3 residues shy of where the CDR3 ends; the end is completed using the germline J gene. V gene TRBV2 combines with J gene TRBJ1-3; D may be TRBD1 (5 bases). The germline CDR1 and CDR2 sequences are SNHLY and FYNNEI. Trimming took off 5 bases at V and 4 bases at J, with 15 bases between the two ends. This CDR3 spans 15 amino acids. CDR3 DNA, as far as it was read: TGTGCCAGCAGTCTCGCGGGGGTCGCAGGAAACACC. Protein product: CASSLAGVAGNT. The whole CDR3 sequence reads CASSLAGVAGNTIYF.